Below, 27 T cell receptor beta chains from the same sample are listed, as sequenced in a study of human T cells and chemical hapten exposure. Stated time point: patch test 3, about 24 weeks after DPC sensitization. Treatment denoted: therapeutic diphenylcyclopropenone sensitization with weekly scalp DPC. MiXCR, applied by TCRdb to the RACE reads, yields one record per CDR3 protein. The sample has 50,000 to 60,000 distinct CDR3 sequences, approximately 13% seen once; the top ten hold about 2.4%. The sequencing used whole blood, collected in connection with sensitization to the hapten diphenylcyclopropenone (DPC). All receptors derive from a man aged 25 to 45 with alopecia areata. Some clones in this sample may be carry-over from other donors' samples.

This clonotype was seen only a few times. The V and J genes are TRBV12-3 or TRBV12-4 and TRBJ2-1; perhaps D is TRBD1 or TRBD2 (5 bases each). This CDR3 has 17 residues. Trimming took off 0 bases at V and 7 bases at J, with 19 bases between the two ends. The CDR3 here is CASSLAPGKGPKNEQFF. CDR3 in DNA: TGTGCCAGCAGTTTAGCGCCGGGCAAGGGACCTAAAAATGAGCAGTTCTTC.

This clonotype came up a few times. This chain connects TRBV7-9 to TRBJ1-1, with TRBD1 matching over 7 bases. The CDR3 sequence is 14 residues long. Trimming removed 3 bases from V and 4 bases from J; junction bases left unmatched: 5. Germline lookup yields CDR1 SEHNR and CDR2 FQNEAQ (reference sequence). The CDR3 region is CASSFRQGTTEAFF. The CDR3 DNA follows: TGTGCCAGCAGCTTTCGACAGGGAACCACTGAAGCTTTCTTT.

This clonotype showed up many times. The chain employs TRBV7-2 and TRBJ2-3; a weak D match, TRBD2 (5 bases). The germline gives CDR1 SGHTA, CDR2 FQGNSA. Trimming removed 6 bases from V and 0 bases from J, with 7 bases in between. This CDR3 region has 13 residues. The CDR3 DNA reads as TGTGCCAGCAGTCGGGGTAGCACAGATACGCAGTATTTT. This gives the protein CASSRGSTDTQYF. The whole variable domain, filled in from reference TRBV7-2 and TRBJ2-3, reads GAGVSQSPSNKVTEKGKDVELRCDPISGHTALYWYRQSLGQGLEFLIYFQGNSAPDKSGLPSDRFSAERTGGSVSTLTIQRTQQEDSAVYLCASSRGSTDTQYFGPGTRLTVL.

This clonotype occurred a few times. The V call is TRBV7-9, the J call TRBJ1-1; D call uncertain. The V end was cut by 0 bases, the J end by 0 bases, with 17 bases between. The CDR3 length is 18 residues. Germline V gene lookup returns CDR1 SEHNR and CDR2 FQNEAQ (reference sequence). This chain's CDR3 is CASSLAWLTSGMNTEAFF. The DNA for the CDR3 is TGTGCCAGCAGCTTAGCCTGGCTAACGAGCGGAATGAACACTGAAGCTTTCTTT.

This rearrangement joins TRBV18 to TRBJ2-7; 7 bases line up with TRBD1. V shed 3 bases and J 7 bases; nucleotides not matched to a gene: 9. Germline-derived CDR1 and CDR2 are KGHSH and LQKENI. This CDR3 is 14 amino acids long. The CDR3 coding sequence is TGTGCCAGCTCACCGGGACAGCCCCCCTCGGAGCAGTACTTC. This sequence encodes CASSPGQPPSEQYF.

The gene calls are TRBV28 and TRBJ1-1; weak D call: TRBD1 (5 bases). Germline values: CDR1 MDHEN, CDR2 SYDVKM. V was clipped by 6 bases and J by 4 bases, with 18 bases between them. The CDR3 is 15 residues long. CDR3 region: CASRTRDSIFTEAFF. The DNA for the CDR3 is TGTGCCAGCAGAACCCGGGACTCGATTTTCACTGAAGCTTTCTTT. The full variable domain, its missing parts supplied by reference TRBV28 and TRBJ1-1, is DVKVTQSSRYLVKRTGEKVFLECVQDMDHENMFWYRQDPGLGLRLIYFSYDVKMKEKGDIPEGYSVSREKKERFSLILESASTNQTSMYLCASRTRDSIFTEAFFGQGTRLTVV.

This clonotype was recorded many times. The V gene is TRBV11-2, the J gene TRBJ2-5; TRBD1 agrees at 7 bases. This CDR3 contains 14 residues. With 5 bases clipped from V and 2 bases from J, the junction kept 5 bases outside the gene matches. Germline V CDR1 and CDR2: SGHAT, FQNNGV. The CDR3 spells CASSTDRVQETQYF. In DNA, the CDR3 is TGTGCCAGCAGCACCGACAGGGTGCAAGAGACCCAGTACTTC.

This clonotype was detected a few times. The rearrangement uses TRBV28 and TRBJ1-5, with D unclear. The CDR3 has 12 amino acids. CDR1 and CDR2 from the germline V gene are MDHEN and SYDVKM. V lost 3 bases and J 7 bases, leaving 7 bases between the germline ends. The CDR3 loop is CASSLTEQPQHF. In DNA, the CDR3 is TGTGCCAGCAGTTTGACGGAGCAGCCCCAGCATTTT.

This clonotype was seen more than once but under ten times. The V call is TRBV7-9, the J call TRBJ1-1; 7 bases agree with TRBD1. With 3 bases clipped from V and 7 bases from J, the junction kept 2 bases outside the gene matches. Germline lookup yields CDR1 SEHNR and CDR2 FQNEAQ (reference sequence). The CDR3 is made up of 12 amino acids. The CDR3, as DNA: TGTGCCAGCAGCTTCCAGGGGGTTGAAGCTTTCTTT. It translates to CASSFQGVEAFF.

This chain uses TRBV7-9 with TRBJ2-1; 13 nucleotides line up with TRBD2. The germline CDR1 and CDR2 sequences are SEHNR and FQNEAQ (reference sequence). This CDR3 is 18 amino acids long. Losses at the gene ends were 5 bases for V and 0 bases for J; bases not matched to a gene: 7. The CDR3 protein is CASSAGLAGAVSYNEQFF. CDR3 DNA: TGTGCCAGCAGCGCCGGACTAGCGGGGGCCGTCTCCTACAATGAGCAGTTCTTC.

The rearrangement links TRBV12-3 or TRBV12-4 to TRBJ1-2; D remains ambiguous. This CDR3 region has 12 residues. Deletions cut 7 bases from V and 9 bases from J, with 15 bases between. The CDR3 sequence: CASITVEGSYTF. Written as DNA, the CDR3 is TGTGCCAGCATCACAGTGGAAGGAAGCTACACCTTC.

This clonotype was picked up a small number of times. The chain has TRBV4-1 and TRBJ1-3; D remains ambiguous. This CDR3 has 12 amino acids. Germline values: CDR1 MGHRA, CDR2 YSYEKL. V lost 3 bases and J lost 4, with 4 bases in between. The CDR3 DNA reads as TGCGCCAGCAGCCAGGGGGGAAACACCATATATTTT. Translated, it gives CASSQGGNTIYF.

This clonotype showed up many times. V and J are TRBV28 and TRBJ1-1; D not certain. This CDR3 is 14 amino acids long. Trimming removed 8 bases from V and 3 bases from J, with 16 bases in between. Per germline, CDR1 MDHEN and CDR2 SYDVKM. CDR3: CASSRVGRDTEAFF. CDR3 nucleotide sequence: TGTGCCAGCTCGCGGGTGGGGAGGGACACTGAAGCTTTCTTT.

This clonotype appeared many times. V gene TRBV5-4 combines with J gene TRBJ1-6; a weak D match, TRBD1 (5 bases). With 0 bases removed from V and 8 bases from J, the gap between germline ends came to 12 bases. The CDR3 runs to 15 residues. Germline V lookup: CDR1 SGHNT, CDR2 YYREEE (reference sequence). The CDR3 reads CASSLASGTHSPLHF. CDR3 sequence (DNA): TGTGCCAGCAGCTTGGCCAGCGGGACCCATTCACCCCTCCACTTT.

This clonotype has only a few counts. This rearrangement joins TRBV4-1 to TRBJ2-2; TRBD2 might be the D (5 bases). The CDR3 totals 15 residues. CDR1 is MGHRA, CDR2 YSYEKL, per germline. Trimming took off 1 base at V and 4 bases at J, with 10 bases between the two ends. For the CDR3, the DNA is TGCGCCAGCAGCCAAGTGGAGGCGGGCACCGGGGAGCTGTTTTTT. Its translation is CASSQVEAGTGELFF.

The genes are TRBV7-3 and TRBJ2-1; no definite D call. Germline values: CDR1 SGHTA, CDR2 FQGTGA. This CDR3 is built from 14 residues. V dropped 1 base and J dropped 5 bases, with 9 bases sitting between them. For the CDR3, the DNA is TGTGCCAGCAGCTTAAGAGCCTATAACAATGAGCAGTTCTTC. Protein sequence: CASSLRAYNNEQFF. The variable domain in full, with the rest retrieved from reference TRBV7-3 and TRBJ2-1, is GAGVSQTPSNKVTEKGKYVELRCDPISGHTALYWYRQSLGQGPEFLIYFQGTGAADDSGLPNDRFFAVRPEGSVSTLKIQRTERGDSAVYLCASSLRAYNNEQFFGPGTRLTVL.

This clonotype was seen at least ten times. V usage is TRBV7-6 and J usage is TRBJ2-1; TRBD2 matches 8 bases. CDR3 length: 15 amino acids. Germline CDR1 is SGHVS and CDR2 is FNYEAQ. V lost 3 bases to trimming and J lost 3 bases; unmatched junction nucleotides: 4. Here the CDR3 reads CASSFRGGIYNEQFF. The CDR3 nucleotides read TGTGCCAGCAGCTTTCGGGGGGGTATCTACAATGAGCAGTTCTTC.

Worth noting for this clonotype: This may be a read error, as it is one base from a much larger clone. In this CDR3 the conserved last residue, phenylalanine or tryptophan, is missing, so a read error is likely. The chain employs TRBV7-9 and TRBJ1-1; D is unresolved. Germline lookup yields CDR1 SEHNR and CDR2 FQNEAQ (reference sequence). Trimming left V 6 bases short and J 3 bases short, with 14 bases between. There are 14 residues in the CDR3. The CDR3 region is CASRAPGADTEAFL. For the CDR3, the DNA is TGTGCCAGCAGAGCCCCAGGAGCTGACACTGAAGCTTTCTTA.

This clonotype was picked up one time. This rearrangement joins TRBV6-4 to TRBJ2-1, with 8 bases fitting TRBD1. J gave up 1 base and V 6 bases, and 8 bases lay outside the gene matches. This CDR3 contains 16 residues. CDR1 and CDR2 (germline): MRHNA, SNTAGT. The CDR3 loop is CASSPLTGASYNEQFF. In DNA, the CDR3 is TGTGCCAGCAGCCCCCTGACAGGGGCTTCCTACAATGAGCAGTTCTTC.

The chain joins TRBV7-6 to TRBJ2-2; D is unclear. The CDR3 length is 13 residues. CDR1 SGHVS and CDR2 FNYEAQ come from the germline V gene. The ends were cut back, 5 bases at V and 8 bases at J, with 12 bases in the middle. CDR3: CASSPIVVGELFF. DNA of the CDR3: TGTGCCAGCAGCCCCATAGTCGTTGGGGAGCTGTTTTTT.

This clonotype was detected only a few times. This chain connects TRBV7-9 to TRBJ2-7; D possibly uses TRBD1 or TRBD2 (5 bases each). Per germline, CDR1 SEHNR and CDR2 FQNEAQ (reference sequence). V gave up 5 bases and J gave up 6 bases, with 14 bases separating them. CDR3 length: 13 residues. The CDR3 loop reads CASSIPGQIEQYF. The CDR3 DNA reads TGTGCCAGCAGCATACCGGGGCAGATCGAGCAGTACTTC.

In this sample, this clonotype turned up a few times. The CDR3 is CASSQPSRDAGNTIYF. The DNA for the CDR3 is TGCGCCAGCAGCCAACCATCCCGGGATGCTGGAAACACCATATATTTT. V is TRBV4-1 and J is TRBJ1-3, with D hard to call. This CDR3 has 16 amino acids. The germline V and J ends were trimmed by 2 bases and 2 bases, with 13 bases remaining between them. Per the germline V gene, CDR1 is MGHRA and CDR2 is YSYEKL.

V and J are TRBV19 and TRBJ2-7, with 9 bases lining up with TRBD1. Germline CDR1 reads LNHDA; CDR2 reads SQIVND (reference sequence). There are 14 residues in the CDR3. V lost 10 bases, J lost 2 bases, and 9 bases stayed unmatched. This CDR3 is CATQQGAPPYEQYF. The CDR3 DNA reads as TGTGCCACTCAACAGGGGGCCCCTCCCTACGAGCAGTACTTC. Using reference TRBV19 and TRBJ2-7 for the parts outside the CDR3, the full variable domain is DGGITQSPKYLFRKEGQNVTLSCEQNLNHDAMYWYRQDPGQGLRLIYYSQIVNDFQKGDIAEGYSVSREKKESFPLTVTSAQKNPTAFYLCATQQGAPPYEQYFGPGTRLTVT.

This clonotype is medium-sized by share. The chain uses TRBV7-3 and TRBJ1-1; no reliable D call. The CDR3 is made up of 18 amino acids. Trimming took off 2 bases at V and 0 bases at J, with 19 bases between the two ends. Germline CDR1 reads SGHTA; CDR2 reads FQGTGA. CDR3 loop: CASSLAVGGSHMNTEAFF. The CDR3 nucleotides read TGTGCCAGCAGCTTAGCGGTCGGAGGGAGCCACATGAACACTGAAGCTTTCTTT.

The rearrangement uses TRBV28 and TRBJ2-3; D might be TRBD1 or TRBD2, each matching 6 bases. This CDR3 has 12 residues. V lost 6 bases and J 14 bases, leaving 18 bases between the germline ends. The V gene's germline CDR1 is MDHEN and CDR2 SYDVKM. CDR3 DNA sequence: TGTGCCAGCAGCACAAGGGGGGCCAACCTGTATTTT. Its protein is CASSTRGANLYF.

A few counts support this clonotype. J is TRBJ2-7 and V is TRBV6-2 or TRBV6-3; 8 bases map to TRBD1. Trimming cost V 4 bases and J 2 bases; bases outside gene matches: 13. Germline CDR1 and CDR2: MNHEY and SVGEGT. CDR3 length: 17 amino acids. The CDR3 DNA sequence: TGTGCCAGCAGTTTCCAAAACCCGGGACAGGCAACCTACGAGCAGTACTTC. As protein: CASSFQNPGQATYEQYF.

This clonotype has ten or more counts. The chain uses TRBV20-1 and TRBJ1-1; TRBD1 might be the D (6 bases). V was trimmed by 3 bases and J by 1 base, leaving 6 bases between them. Germline lookup yields CDR1 DFQATT and CDR2 SNEGSKA (reference sequence). CDR3 size: 12 residues. The CDR3 DNA reads as TGCAGTGCTAGCAGGGGGAACACTGAAGCTTTCTTT. Its translation: CSASRGNTEAFF.